The 20 T cell receptor beta chains below were found in one sample sequenced in a study of blood T cell repertoires in COVID-19. Clones were read by immunoSEQ multiplex PCR, and TCRdb kept only the in-frame ones, dropping some. Of under 200,000 clones listed, around 84% are singletons. The sample taken for sequencing was peripheral blood. Receptors originate from a woman of 80 years or more with COVID-19, enrolled during active disease.

This chain links TRBV7-3 with TRBJ2-7; 8 positions match TRBD1. Trimming at V came to 4 bases and at J to 6 bases, leaving 5 bases not matched to a gene. The CDR3 sequence is 13 residues long. Germline CDR1 SGHTA, CDR2 FQGTGA. The CDR3 region has the DNA TGTGCCAGCAGCTCGGACAGGGAAGGCGAGCAGTACTTC. It specifies CASSSDREGEQYF.

This clone came up a few times. Other DNA sequences of this sample code for an identical CDR3. V is TRBV7-2 and J is TRBJ1-5; D not resolved. V was pared by 1 base and J by 3 bases, with 10 bases between. Germline values: CDR1 SGHTA, CDR2 FQGNSA. This CDR3 is built from 15 residues. CDR3 residues: CASSLDPGSNQPQHF. The CDR3 DNA sequence: TGTGCCAGCAGCTTAGACCCAGGCTCCAATCAGCCCCAGCATTTT. The full variable domain, in which reference TRBV7-2 and TRBJ1-5 provide the parts outside the CDR3, is GAGVSQSPSNKVTEKGKDVELRCDPISGHTALYWYRQSLGQGLEFLIYFQGNSAPDKSGLPSDRFSAERTGGSVSTLTIQRTQQEDSAVYLCASSLDPGSNQPQHFGDGTRLSIL.

The J gene is TRBJ1-1, the V gene TRBV5-8, with a tentative D call TRBD1 (6 bases). The V gene's germline CDR1 is SGHTS and CDR2 YDEGEE. The CDR3 is 13 amino acids. The germline V and J ends were trimmed by 3 bases and 8 bases, with 14 bases remaining between them. Here the CDR3 DNA reads TGTGCCAGCAGCTCCTATACAGACAGGGAAGCTTTCTTT. The encoded protein is CASSSYTDREAFF.

Only a few counts were recorded for this clone. The genes are TRBV15 and TRBJ1-5; the D is unclear. Germline values: CDR1 LNHNV, CDR2 YYDKDF (reference sequence). V lost 0 bases and J 0 bases, leaving 9 bases between the germline ends. The length of the CDR3 is 16 residues. CDR3 bases: TGTGCCACCAGCAGAGATCTTCGAGCTAGCAATCAGCCCCAGCATTTT. This sequence encodes CATSRDLRASNQPQHF.

The chain recombines TRBV18 with TRBJ2-1; D may be TRBD1 (6 bases). Germline lookup yields CDR1 KGHSH and CDR2 LQKENI. This CDR3 is 12 amino acids long. V lost 6 bases and J 8 bases, leaving 11 bases between the germline ends. The CDR3 DNA reads as TGTGCCAGCTCTCAACAGGGCGATGAGCAGTTCTTC. It is translated as CASSQQGDEQFF.

Comments on this clone: Other DNA variants within this sample encode the same CDR3. This CDR3 is CASSPGTGPRGYTF. As DNA, the CDR3 is TGTGCCAGCAGCCCCGGGACAGGACCTAGAGGCTACACCTTC. The chain recombines TRBV7-9 with TRBJ1-2, with 8 bases matching TRBD1. There are 14 residues in the CDR3. Germline V CDR1 and CDR2: SEHNR, FQNEAQ (reference sequence). V dropped 5 bases and J dropped 8; count of bases not matched to a gene: 10. Complete variable domain (other parts from reference TRBV7-9 and TRBJ1-2): DTGVSQNPRHKITKRGQNVTFRCDPISEHNRLYWYRQTLGQGPEFLTYFQNEAQLEKSRLLSDRFSAERPKGSFSTLEIQRTEQGDSAMYLCASSPGTGPRGYTFGSGTRLTVV.

The chain joins TRBV20-1 to TRBJ1-2, with D perhaps TRBD1 (6 bases). The germline V gene has CDR1 DFQATT and CDR2 SNEGSKA (reference sequence). Trimming stripped 6 bases from V and 3 bases from J, with 17 bases between. The CDR3 contains 14 residues. The DNA for the CDR3 is TGCAGTGCCAGTGCTGGGGGCGCCGACTATGGCTACACCTTC. This codes for CSASAGGADYGYTF.

The chain links TRBV10-3 to TRBJ1-1, with 7 bases matching TRBD1. CDR1 and CDR2 (germline): ENHRY, SYGVKD. The trim removed 5 bases at V and 1 base at J, leaving 4 bases unmatched. The CDR3 spans 14 residues. This CDR3 reads CAISTGERNTEAFF. The CDR3 coding sequence is TGTGCCATCAGTACAGGGGAAAGGAACACTGAAGCTTTCTTT.

Only one count was recorded for this clone. CDR3: CASRRAGAGTDTQYF. CDR3 DNA sequence: TGTGCCAGCAGGAGAGCGGGAGCGGGCACAGATACGCAGTATTTT. The chain carries TRBV6-6 and TRBJ2-3; TRBD2 matches at 8 bases. V lost 6 bases to trimming and J lost 1 base; unmatched junction nucleotides: 6. CDR1 MNHNY and CDR2 SVGAGI come from the germline V gene (reference sequence). The CDR3 is made up of 15 amino acids.

The J gene is TRBJ2-7, the V gene TRBV23-1, with D unclear. TRBV23-1 is noted as an ORF with a role that remains uncertain. The CDR3 spans 14 residues. Trimming cost V 1 base and J 3 bases, with 10 bases left between them. In DNA form, the CDR3 reads TGCGCCAGCAGTCAATTTGTGACTGACTACGAGCAGTACTTC. Protein product: CASSQFVTDYEQYF.

The J gene is TRBJ1-2, the V gene TRBV6-5, with unresolved D. Looked up from germline, CDR1 is MNHEY and CDR2 is SVGAGI. With 7 bases removed from V and 3 bases from J, the gap between germline ends came to 9 bases. The CDR3 runs 12 residues. The CDR3 DNA follows: TGTGCCAGCACGCGGGATCACTATGGCTACACCTTC. It specifies CASTRDHYGYTF.

The chain couples TRBV19 to TRBJ2-7; 7 bases fit TRBD1. The J segment lost 4 bases and the V segment lost 3 bases, leaving 9 bases of the junction unmatched. The germline CDR1 and CDR2 sequences are LNHDA and SQIVND (reference sequence). The CDR3 consists of 15 residues. The CDR3 sequence is CASSIDKGARYEQYF. CDR3 nucleotide sequence: TGTGCCAGTAGTATCGACAAGGGGGCGAGGTACGAGCAGTACTTC.

V is TRBV3-1 (or the pseudogene TRBV3-2) and J is TRBJ1-4; D is unclear. Germline lookup yields CDR1 LGHDT and CDR2 YNNKEL (reference sequence). The CDR3 is 12 amino acids. Between the trimmed V and J ends, which lost 1 base and 7 bases, there was a span of 4 bases. CDR3 sequence: CASSQGVEKLFF. For the CDR3, the DNA is TGTGCCAGCAGCCAAGGCGTTGAAAAACTGTTTTTT.

This clone was detected once. The chain joins TRBV11-2 to TRBJ2-5, with TRBD2 identical over 12 bases. The length of the CDR3 is 17 residues. Germline assignment: CDR1 SGHAT and CDR2 FQNNGV. V lost 5 bases, J lost 5 bases, and 12 bases stayed unmatched. The CDR3 region is CASSATTSGSGVETQYF. CDR3 nucleotides: TGTGCCAGCAGCGCGACGACTAGCGGGAGTGGAGTGGAGACCCAGTACTTC.

V gene TRBV7-9 combines with J gene TRBJ2-7; D gene uncertain. The V and J ends lost 5 bases and 1 base respectively, with 9 bases between them. The germline V gene has CDR1 SEHNR and CDR2 FQNEAQ (reference sequence). The CDR3 is made up of 13 amino acids. The chain's CDR3 is CASSVTESYEQYF. CDR3 nucleotide sequence: TGTGCCAGCAGCGTAACAGAGTCCTACGAGCAGTACTTC. Looking up the rest from reference TRBV7-9 and TRBJ2-7 gives the full variable domain: DTGVSQNPRHKITKRGQNVTFRCDPISEHNRLYWYRQTLGQGPEFLTYFQNEAQLEKSRLLSDRFSAERPKGSFSTLEIQRTEQGDSAMYLCASSVTESYEQYFGPGTRLTVT.

This chain connects TRBV11-2 to TRBJ2-4; the D is unclear. Per germline, CDR1 SGHAT and CDR2 FQNNGV. Trimming pared 5 bases from V and 0 bases from J, leaving 11 bases between. CDR3 length: 15 amino acids. CDR3 in DNA: TGTGCCAGCAGCACCAACATTATAGCCAAAAACATTCAGTACTTC. Protein: CASSTNIIAKNIQYF.

The chain uses TRBV5-4 and TRBJ2-7, with 10 bases matching TRBD2. The V gene's germline CDR1 is SGHNT and CDR2 YYREEE (reference sequence). Germline trimming cut 1 base from V and 5 bases from J; bases unmatched to any gene: 9. The CDR3 has 16 amino acids. CDR3 DNA sequence: TGTGCCAGCAGCTTGTTTTCGGGACTAGCGCAAAACGAGCAGTACTTC. This encodes CASSLFSGLAQNEQYF.

The V and J genes are TRBV15 and TRBJ2-1, with D maybe TRBD2 (5 bases). Between the trimmed V and J ends, which lost 5 bases and 0 bases, there was a span of 11 bases. CDR3 length equals 15 residues. Germline CDR1 reads LNHNV; CDR2 reads YYDKDF (reference sequence). The CDR3 reads CATSGLRGSYNEQFF. As DNA, the CDR3 is TGTGCCACCAGCGGACTCCGCGGCTCCTACAATGAGCAGTTCTTC. The full variable domain, its missing parts supplied by reference TRBV15 and TRBJ2-1, is DAMVIQNPRYQVTQFGKPVTLSCSQTLNHNVMYWYQQKSSQAPKLLFHYYDKDFNNEADTPDNFQSRRPNTSFCFLDIRSPGLGDTAMYLCATSGLRGSYNEQFFGPGTRLTVL.

The chain combines TRBV3-1 (or the pseudogene TRBV3-2) with TRBJ2-7; D ambiguous. Germline V gives CDR1 LGHDT, CDR2 YNNKEL (reference sequence). This CDR3 spans 12 amino acids. Trimming removed 1 base at V and 4 bases at J, with 5 bases between. CDR3 sequence reads: CASSQAGYEQYF. The CDR3 DNA reads TGTGCCAGCAGCCAAGCCGGGTACGAGCAGTACTTC.

V gene TRBV7-2 combines with J gene TRBJ2-7; 9 nucleotides match TRBD2. The trim removed 1 base at V and 2 bases at J, leaving 15 bases unmatched. Per germline, CDR1 SGHTA and CDR2 FQGNSA. The CDR3 extends over 19 amino acids. CDR3 region: CASSLGVVSAGGRTYEQYF. CDR3 in DNA: TGTGCCAGCAGCTTAGGGGTGGTCTCTGCGGGAGGGCGAACCTACGAGCAGTACTTC.